Listed below are T cell receptor beta chains from one sample, sequenced in a study of blood T cell repertoires in COVID-19. Repertoires were generated with immunoSEQ multiplex PCR, while TCRdb's copy carries only in-frame clones and drops some. The sample lists about 240,000 clones; roughly 86% were seen once. The material sequenced was peripheral blood. The origin of the receptors is a young woman with acute or convalescent COVID-19. Both conserved end residues are part of each CDR3. Each record gives: V gene, CDR3 length, clone size, J gene, D gene, CDR3 DNA, CDR3 protein. D genes are given only for firm matches. Not every row has a clone size; where given, it reads once, few, many or a size class.

v_call: TRBV19
cdr3_length: 15
clone_size: -
j_call: TRBJ1-1
d_call: TRBD1
cdr3_nt: TGTGCCAGTACCTTAAGCGGACAGGGTATCACTGAAGCTTTCTTT
cdr3_aa: CASTLSGQGITEAFF

v_call: TRBV7-2
cdr3_length: 17
clone_size: once
j_call: TRBJ2-1
d_call: -
cdr3_nt: TGTGCCAGCAGCCATGGGGGCGGGGGTCCGCGATACAATGAGCAGTTCTTC
cdr3_aa: CASSHGGGGPRYNEQFF

v_call: TRBV9
cdr3_length: 13
clone_size: -
j_call: TRBJ1-3
d_call: -
cdr3_nt: TGTGCCAGCCGCGGAGATTCTGGAAACACCATATATTTT
cdr3_aa: CASRGDSGNTIYF

v_call: TRBV2
cdr3_length: 15
clone_size: many
j_call: TRBJ2-3
d_call: -
cdr3_nt: TGTGCCAGCAGTGAAGCTCGCGGTCGGGCAGATACGCAGTATTTT
cdr3_aa: CASSEARGRADTQYF

v_call: TRBV29-1
cdr3_length: 15
clone_size: -
j_call: TRBJ2-7
d_call: -
cdr3_nt: TGCAGCGTTGAAGTCCCGCAGGGGGGAATTCGCGAGCAGTACTTC
cdr3_aa: CSVEVPQGGIREQYF

v_call: TRBV3-1/TRBV3-2
cdr3_length: 13
clone_size: -
j_call: TRBJ1-2
d_call: TRBD1
cdr3_nt: TGTGCCAGCAGCCAAATACAGGGGGTTGGCTACACCTTC
cdr3_aa: CASSQIQGVGYTF

v_call: TRBV7-8
cdr3_length: 17
clone_size: -
j_call: TRBJ2-7
d_call: TRBD2
cdr3_nt: TGTGCCAGCAGCTTCCCGGGACTAGCGGGAGAAGAGCGCGAGCAGTACTTC
cdr3_aa: CASSFPGLAGEEREQYF

v_call: TRBV14
cdr3_length: 15
clone_size: -
j_call: TRBJ2-1
d_call: TRBD2
cdr3_nt: TGTGCCAGCAGCAGAAGACTAGCGGGGACCAATGAGCAGTTCTTC
cdr3_aa: CASSRRLAGTNEQFF

v_call: TRBV19
cdr3_length: 15
clone_size: -
j_call: TRBJ1-5
d_call: -
cdr3_nt: TGTGCCAGTAGTCCCCCCCTTGTTAGCAATCAGCCCCAGCATTTT
cdr3_aa: CASSPPLVSNQPQHF

v_call: TRBV19
cdr3_length: 15
clone_size: once
j_call: TRBJ1-2
d_call: -
cdr3_nt: TGTGCCAGCCGAGGGCGAGGGAACTTTAACTATGGCTACACCTTC
cdr3_aa: CASRGRGNFNYGYTF

v_call: TRBV14
cdr3_length: 14
clone_size: -
j_call: TRBJ2-7
d_call: -
cdr3_nt: TGTGCCAGCAGCCAAAGGAGGAGCTCCTACGAGCAGTACTTC
cdr3_aa: CASSQRRSSYEQYF

v_call: TRBV12-5
cdr3_length: 12
clone_size: few
j_call: TRBJ2-7
d_call: -
cdr3_nt: TGTGCTAGTGGTTTGCTATCTCGGGAGCAGTACTTC
cdr3_aa: CASGLLSREQYF

v_call: TRBV7-2
cdr3_length: 18
clone_size: -
j_call: TRBJ1-1
d_call: -
cdr3_nt: TGTGCCAGCAGCTCAGACGTTAGGGCCAGGGGCTTGGAGACTGAAGCTTTCTTT
cdr3_aa: CASSSDVRARGLETEAFF

v_call: TRBV6-2/TRBV6-3
cdr3_length: 16
clone_size: -
j_call: TRBJ2-5
d_call: TRBD1
cdr3_nt: TGTGCCAGCAGTTACTCGATAGGGGGCCGCGATAGGACCCAGTACTTC
cdr3_aa: CASSYSIGGRDRTQYF

v_call: TRBV6-5
cdr3_length: 14
clone_size: few
j_call: TRBJ2-1
d_call: -
cdr3_nt: TGTGCCAGCACTCGGCAGGGGTCGGGCAATGAGCAGTTCTTC
cdr3_aa: CASTRQGSGNEQFF

v_call: TRBV29-1
cdr3_length: 13
clone_size: -
j_call: TRBJ2-7
d_call: TRBD2
cdr3_nt: TGCAGCGTTGAAGGGGGGGGAGCCTACGAGCAGTACTTC
cdr3_aa: CSVEGGGAYEQYF

v_call: TRBV4-2
cdr3_length: 15
clone_size: -
j_call: TRBJ2-4
d_call: TRBD2
cdr3_nt: TGTGCCAGCAGCCAGATAGCGGGAGGGAAAAACATTCAGTACTTC
cdr3_aa: CASSQIAGGKNIQYF

v_call: TRBV7-9
cdr3_length: 16
clone_size: -
j_call: TRBJ2-3
d_call: -
cdr3_nt: TGTGCCAGCAGCTCCCTAGGTGTTCAAAACACAGATACGCAGTATTTT
cdr3_aa: CASSSLGVQNTDTQYF

v_call: TRBV7-6
cdr3_length: 13
clone_size: -
j_call: TRBJ2-7
d_call: -
cdr3_nt: TGTGCCAGCAGCTTAGCGGGAGCGGCCGAGCAGTACTTC
cdr3_aa: CASSLAGAAEQYF

v_call: TRBV6-5
cdr3_length: 16
clone_size: -
j_call: TRBJ2-1
d_call: TRBD2
cdr3_nt: TGTGCCAGCAGTTACTCTCCGGGAGGGCCATCCCGGGAGCAGTTCTTC
cdr3_aa: CASSYSPGGPSREQFF

v_call: TRBV6-6
cdr3_length: 13
clone_size: few
j_call: TRBJ2-4
d_call: -
cdr3_nt: TGTGCCAGCAGCACTCAAGCCTCAAACATTCAGTACTTC
cdr3_aa: CASSTQASNIQYF

v_call: TRBV19
cdr3_length: 14
clone_size: -
j_call: TRBJ2-5
d_call: -
cdr3_nt: TGTGCCAGTAGTATAGCGGCAGGGCAAGAGACCCAGTACTTC
cdr3_aa: CASSIAAGQETQYF

v_call: TRBV2
cdr3_length: 15
clone_size: -
j_call: TRBJ2-1
d_call: -
cdr3_nt: TGTGCCAGCAGTGCATACGGCGGGGTCTACAATGAGCAGTTCTTC
cdr3_aa: CASSAYGGVYNEQFF

v_call: TRBV18
cdr3_length: 14
clone_size: once
j_call: TRBJ1-2
d_call: TRBD1
cdr3_nt: TGTGCCAGCCAATGGGACAGGGTTAACTATGGCTACACCTTC
cdr3_aa: CASQWDRVNYGYTF

v_call: TRBV4-1
cdr3_length: 13
clone_size: -
j_call: TRBJ1-1
d_call: -
cdr3_nt: TGCGCCAGCAGCCTATCTCCGTACACTGAAGCTTTCTTT
cdr3_aa: CASSLSPYTEAFF

v_call: TRBV6-5
cdr3_length: 12
clone_size: -
j_call: TRBJ1-4
d_call: -
cdr3_nt: TGTGCCAGTACCCAGGGTCAGGAAAAACTGTTTTTT
cdr3_aa: CASTQGQEKLFF

v_call: TRBV12-1
cdr3_length: 20
clone_size: -
j_call: TRBJ1-4
d_call: -
cdr3_nt: TGTGCCAGCAGCCGCACCTCGGAGTTTCAGGGGATCCAACTAATGAAAAGGCTGTTTTTT
cdr3_aa: CASSRTSEFQGIQLMKRLFF

v_call: TRBV24-1
cdr3_length: 11
clone_size: -
j_call: TRBJ2-5
d_call: -
cdr3_nt: TGTGCCACTGCTGGGGGGGAGACCCAGTACTTC
cdr3_aa: CATAGGETQYF

v_call: TRBV29-1
cdr3_length: 11
clone_size: once
j_call: TRBJ1-4
d_call: -
cdr3_nt: TGCAGCGTTGGAGCTAATGAAAAACTGTTTTTT
cdr3_aa: CSVGANEKLFF

v_call: TRBV6-2/TRBV6-3
cdr3_length: 18
clone_size: -
j_call: TRBJ2-5
d_call: TRBD2
cdr3_nt: TGTGCCAGCAGTTCTTATTCTGTAACCGGGAGGTCGCAAGAGACCCAGTACTTC
cdr3_aa: CASSSYSVTGRSQETQYF

v_call: TRBV6-5
cdr3_length: 13
clone_size: once
j_call: TRBJ1-2
d_call: TRBD1
cdr3_nt: TGTGCCAGCAGCCCGACAGGGGTCTATGGCTACACCTTC
cdr3_aa: CASSPTGVYGYTF

v_call: TRBV9
cdr3_length: 15
clone_size: -
j_call: TRBJ2-7
d_call: TRBD2
cdr3_nt: TGTGCCAGCAGCGACCAAGGCCGGGGGGGCTCCGAGCAGTACTTC
cdr3_aa: CASSDQGRGGSEQYF

v_call: TRBV21-1
cdr3_length: 19
clone_size: -
j_call: TRBJ2-6
d_call: -
cdr3_nt: TGTGCCAGCAGCAACCGTGTCGGGGTCCCGGGGTTCCGGGCCAACGTCCTGACTTTC
cdr3_aa: CASSNRVGVPGFRANVLTF

v_call: TRBV11-2
cdr3_length: 15
clone_size: -
j_call: TRBJ2-7
d_call: TRBD1
cdr3_nt: TGTGCCAGCAGCCCAAGACAGGGTCAGGGCTACGAGCAGTACTTC
cdr3_aa: CASSPRQGQGYEQYF

v_call: TRBV6-2/TRBV6-3
cdr3_length: 18
clone_size: once
j_call: TRBJ2-3
d_call: TRBD2
cdr3_nt: TGTGCCAGCAGTTACCGGGTTGGGTCTAGCGGGATCCCAGATACGCAGTATTTT
cdr3_aa: CASSYRVGSSGIPDTQYF

v_call: TRBV7-7
cdr3_length: 15
clone_size: -
j_call: TRBJ2-3
d_call: -
cdr3_nt: TGTGCCAGCAGCTCTACTCTGGCTAGGACAGATACGCAGTATTTT
cdr3_aa: CASSSTLARTDTQYF

v_call: TRBV6-5
cdr3_length: 12
clone_size: -
j_call: TRBJ2-1
d_call: -
cdr3_nt: TGTGCCAGCAGGCTACTAGCAAATGAGCAGTTCTTC
cdr3_aa: CASRLLANEQFF

v_call: TRBV9
cdr3_length: 15
clone_size: -
j_call: TRBJ2-2
d_call: TRBD2
cdr3_nt: TGTGCCAGCCGGAGGAGCGGGAGGGCCCTCGGGGAGCTGTTTTTT
cdr3_aa: CASRRSGRALGELFF

v_call: TRBV7-2
cdr3_length: 14
clone_size: -
j_call: TRBJ2-3
d_call: TRBD2
cdr3_nt: TGTGCCAGCAGCTCCCGCGGGAGTGGAGATACGCAGTATTTT
cdr3_aa: CASSSRGSGDTQYF

v_call: TRBV7-8
cdr3_length: 18
clone_size: -
j_call: TRBJ2-3
d_call: -
cdr3_nt: TGTGCCAGCAGCTTTCCCAATACATTCCGACTCAGCACAGATACGCAGTATTTT
cdr3_aa: CASSFPNTFRLSTDTQYF

v_call: TRBV6-6
cdr3_length: 12
clone_size: -
j_call: TRBJ2-7
d_call: -
cdr3_nt: TGTGCCAGCAGGGACAGATTTTACGAGCAGTACTTC
cdr3_aa: CASRDRFYEQYF

v_call: TRBV12-3/TRBV12-4
cdr3_length: 13
clone_size: -
j_call: TRBJ2-2
d_call: -
cdr3_nt: TGTGCCAGCAGTGCCTTCGAGTACGGGGAGCTGTTTTTT
cdr3_aa: CASSAFEYGELFF

v_call: TRBV2
cdr3_length: 16
clone_size: once
j_call: TRBJ1-1
d_call: TRBD1
cdr3_nt: TGTGCCGCCTTCTTTCTCGAAAGGGGGCTGAACACTGAAGCTTTCTTT
cdr3_aa: CAAFFLERGLNTEAFF

v_call: TRBV30
cdr3_length: 13
clone_size: -
j_call: TRBJ2-1
d_call: TRBD1
cdr3_nt: TGTGCCTGGGGACAGGGTTCCTACAATGAGCAGTTCTTC
cdr3_aa: CAWGQGSYNEQFF

v_call: TRBV3-1/TRBV3-2
cdr3_length: 15
clone_size: -
j_call: TRBJ2-5
d_call: TRBD2
cdr3_nt: TGTGCCAGCAGCCAAGGAGCGGGAGGGCGGGAGACCCAGTACTTC
cdr3_aa: CASSQGAGGRETQYF

v_call: TRBV4-3
cdr3_length: 14
clone_size: -
j_call: TRBJ1-2
d_call: -
cdr3_nt: TGCGCCAGCAGCCAGAACAGGGATAGCTATGGCTACACCTTC
cdr3_aa: CASSQNRDSYGYTF

v_call: TRBV5-1
cdr3_length: 17
clone_size: -
j_call: TRBJ2-3
d_call: TRBD2
cdr3_nt: TGCGCCAGCAGCTTGTTGGGACTAGCGGGAGGCACAGATACGCAGTATTTT
cdr3_aa: CASSLLGLAGGTDTQYF

v_call: TRBV5-6
cdr3_length: 17
clone_size: -
j_call: TRBJ1-5
d_call: -
cdr3_nt: TGTGCCAGCAGCCCAACCATTGGGGGGAAACGCAATCAGCCCCAGCATTTT
cdr3_aa: CASSPTIGGKRNQPQHF

v_call: TRBV6-5
cdr3_length: 15
clone_size: -
j_call: TRBJ2-4
d_call: TRBD1
cdr3_nt: TGTGCCAGCAGACCCGGACAGGCCCATTCGGTCATTCAGTACTTC
cdr3_aa: CASRPGQAHSVIQYF

v_call: TRBV7-2
cdr3_length: 17
clone_size: -
j_call: TRBJ2-3
d_call: TRBD2
cdr3_nt: TGTGCCAGCAGCCCACGACTAGCGGGCAACCCGAGGGATACGCAGTATTTT
cdr3_aa: CASSPRLAGNPRDTQYF

v_call: TRBV5-4
cdr3_length: 15
clone_size: -
j_call: TRBJ2-4
d_call: TRBD1
cdr3_nt: TGTGCCAGCAGCTCGGCCGGGACAGGGGAAAACATTCAGTACTTC
cdr3_aa: CASSSAGTGENIQYF

v_call: TRBV19
cdr3_length: 12
clone_size: -
j_call: TRBJ1-5
d_call: -
cdr3_nt: TGTGCCAGCCGGGGTCCGGGTCAGCCCCAGCATTTT
cdr3_aa: CASRGPGQPQHF

v_call: TRBV30
cdr3_length: 10
clone_size: -
j_call: TRBJ2-7
d_call: TRBD2
cdr3_nt: TGTGCTGCGGGAGTGTACGAGCAGTACTTC
cdr3_aa: CAAGVYEQYF

v_call: TRBV6-6
cdr3_length: 16
clone_size: -
j_call: TRBJ2-7
d_call: TRBD1
cdr3_nt: TGTGCCAGCAGTTCCCGCCTGGGACAGTACTCCTACGAGCAGTACTTC
cdr3_aa: CASSSRLGQYSYEQYF

v_call: TRBV27
cdr3_length: 14
clone_size: -
j_call: TRBJ2-7
d_call: -
cdr3_nt: TGTGCCAGCAGTCTCAACCCGGAGACCTACGAGCAGTACTTC
cdr3_aa: CASSLNPETYEQYF

v_call: TRBV6-2/TRBV6-3
cdr3_length: 17
clone_size: once
j_call: TRBJ2-5
d_call: TRBD1
cdr3_nt: TGTGCCAGCAGGCCTGGACAGGGGCGGCCCCTACAAGAGACCCAGTACTTC
cdr3_aa: CASRPGQGRPLQETQYF

v_call: TRBV30
cdr3_length: 18
clone_size: -
j_call: TRBJ2-1
d_call: TRBD2
cdr3_nt: TGTGCCTGGAGTTCCTTGGGACTAGCGGGAGGAGTCTACAATGAGCAGTTCTTC
cdr3_aa: CAWSSLGLAGGVYNEQFF

v_call: TRBV6-2/TRBV6-3
cdr3_length: 15
clone_size: -
j_call: TRBJ1-5
d_call: -
cdr3_nt: TGTGCCAGCAGTTACTCGGGGGGAAGAGGTCAGCCCCAGCATTTT
cdr3_aa: CASSYSGGRGQPQHF

v_call: TRBV24-1
cdr3_length: 14
clone_size: -
j_call: TRBJ2-7
d_call: -
cdr3_nt: TGTGCCACCAGTGATCCCAGGGTTCCCTACGAGCAGTACTTC
cdr3_aa: CATSDPRVPYEQYF

v_call: TRBV7-2
cdr3_length: 19
clone_size: -
j_call: TRBJ2-3
d_call: TRBD2
cdr3_nt: TGTGCCAGCAGCTTAGAGCCTCTAGCGGGAGGGGGGAGCACAGATACGCAGTATTTT
cdr3_aa: CASSLEPLAGGGSTDTQYF